The source of this T cell receptor beta chain is a study of T cells in Graves' hyperthyroidism and ophthalmopathy. Study results and caveats: In the analysis, a 13 V-J model separated ophthalmopathy from stable hyperthyroidism. Most expanded thyroid clonotypes above 0.001 also appeared in blood.

RNA transcripts served as the template for amplifying TCR beta CDR3 regions. The primer set for the first-round RT-PCR of the TCR CDR3 was HTBI. TCRdb re-analysed the multiplex PCR reads in MiXCR, keeping a single row per CDR3 protein. Of about 640,000 distinct CDR3 sequences detected, under 25% appear once; the ten largest clones hold roughly a third. In the case of this clonotype: Its specificity is not known.

Germline V CDR1 and CDR2: SGHRS, YFSETQ. This CDR3 is built from 15 residues. V was pared by 4 bases and J by 3 bases, with 7 bases of the junction left unmatched. The PBMCs were sourced from fresh peripheral blood (more than 9 ml). The sample comprised blood. The chain couples TRBV5-1 to TRBJ2-1; 7 nucleotides align to TRBD1. This receptor was obtained from a man aged 25-45 years with Graves' ophthalmopathy. The CDR3 sequence is CASSPGQEYYNEQFF. In nucleotides, the CDR3 is TGCGCCAGCAGCCCTGGACAGGAATACTACAATGAGCAGTTCTTC.